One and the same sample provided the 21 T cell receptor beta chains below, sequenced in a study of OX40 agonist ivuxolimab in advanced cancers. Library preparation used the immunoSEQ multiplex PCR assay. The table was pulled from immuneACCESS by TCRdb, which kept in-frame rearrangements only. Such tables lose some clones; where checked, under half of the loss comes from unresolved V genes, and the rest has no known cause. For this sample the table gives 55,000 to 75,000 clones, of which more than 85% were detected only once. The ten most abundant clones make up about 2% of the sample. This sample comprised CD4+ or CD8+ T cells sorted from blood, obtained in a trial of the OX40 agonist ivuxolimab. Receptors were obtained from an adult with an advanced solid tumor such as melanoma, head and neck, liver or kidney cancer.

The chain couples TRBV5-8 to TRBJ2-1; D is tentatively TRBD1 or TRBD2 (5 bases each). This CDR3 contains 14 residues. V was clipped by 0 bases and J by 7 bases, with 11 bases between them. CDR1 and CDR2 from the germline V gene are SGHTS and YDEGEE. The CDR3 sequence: CASSLVGAKNEQFF. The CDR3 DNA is TGTGCCAGCAGCTTGGTCGGGGCCAAGAATGAGCAGTTCTTC.

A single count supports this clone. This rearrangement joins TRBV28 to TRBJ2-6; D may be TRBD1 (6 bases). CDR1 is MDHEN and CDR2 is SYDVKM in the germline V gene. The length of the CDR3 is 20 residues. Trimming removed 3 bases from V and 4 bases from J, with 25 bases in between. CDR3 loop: CASSFRNLLGDRRGANVLTF. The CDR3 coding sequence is TGTGCCAGCAGTTTTCGGAACCTTTTAGGAGACAGGAGAGGGGCCAACGTCCTGACTTTC.

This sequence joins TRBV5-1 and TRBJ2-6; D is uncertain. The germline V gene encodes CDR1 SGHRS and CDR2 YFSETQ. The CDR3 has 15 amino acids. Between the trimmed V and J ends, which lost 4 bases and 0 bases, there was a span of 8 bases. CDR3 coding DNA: TGCGCCAGCAGCCGTGGAGTCTCTGGGGCCAACGTCCTGACTTTC. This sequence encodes CASSRGVSGANVLTF.

The CDR3 sequence: CASRTDREEAFF. Here the CDR3 DNA reads TGTGCCAGCAGAACGGACAGGGAGGAAGCTTTCTTT. This sequence joins TRBV7-9 and TRBJ1-1; 8 bases map to TRBD1. The junction had 5 bases not matched to a gene; V was cut back by 6 bases and J by 8 bases. CDR3 length: 12 residues. Germline V CDR1 and CDR2: SEHNR, FQNEAQ (reference sequence).

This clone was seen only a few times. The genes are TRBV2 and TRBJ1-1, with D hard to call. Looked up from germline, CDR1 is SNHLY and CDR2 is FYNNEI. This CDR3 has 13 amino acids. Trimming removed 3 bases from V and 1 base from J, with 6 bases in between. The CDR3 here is CASSDPGNTEAFF. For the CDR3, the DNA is TGTGCCAGCAGTGATCCAGGGAACACTGAAGCTTTCTTT.

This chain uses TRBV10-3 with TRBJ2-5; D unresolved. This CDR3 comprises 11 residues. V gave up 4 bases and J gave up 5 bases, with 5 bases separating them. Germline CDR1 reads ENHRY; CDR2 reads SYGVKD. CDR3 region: CAISAGETQYF. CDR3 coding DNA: TGTGCCATCAGTGCTGGGGAGACCCAGTACTTC.

Here the CDR3 DNA reads TGTGCCAGCAGCTTGCAGGGTGGACAGCCCCAGCATTTT. It codes for CASSLQGGQPQHF. This chain connects TRBV7-9 to TRBJ1-5, with D perhaps TRBD1 (5 bases). Per germline, CDR1 SEHNR and CDR2 FQNEAQ (reference sequence). With 3 bases removed from V and 7 bases from J, the gap between germline ends came to 10 bases. CDR3 size: 13 residues.

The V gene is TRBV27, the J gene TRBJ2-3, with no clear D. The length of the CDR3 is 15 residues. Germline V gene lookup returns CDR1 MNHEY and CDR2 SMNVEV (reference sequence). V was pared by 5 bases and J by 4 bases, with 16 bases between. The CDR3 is CASSLTTHASDTQYF. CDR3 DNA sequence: TGTGCCAGCAGTCTGACAACTCACGCCTCAGATACGCAGTATTTT.

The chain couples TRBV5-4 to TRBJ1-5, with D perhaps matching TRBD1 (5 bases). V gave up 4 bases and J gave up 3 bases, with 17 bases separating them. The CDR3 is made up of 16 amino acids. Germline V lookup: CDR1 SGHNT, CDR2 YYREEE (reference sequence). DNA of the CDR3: TGTGCCAGCAGCCGATTGGGGGACGGTTACAATCAGCCCCAGCATTTT. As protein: CASSRLGDGYNQPQHF. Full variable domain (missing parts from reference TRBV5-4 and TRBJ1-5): ETGVTQSPTHLIKTRGQQVTLRCSSQSGHNTVSWYQQALGQGPQFIFQYYREEENGRGNFPPRFSGLQFPNYSSELNVNALELDDSALYLCASSRLGDGYNQPQHFGDGTRLSIL.

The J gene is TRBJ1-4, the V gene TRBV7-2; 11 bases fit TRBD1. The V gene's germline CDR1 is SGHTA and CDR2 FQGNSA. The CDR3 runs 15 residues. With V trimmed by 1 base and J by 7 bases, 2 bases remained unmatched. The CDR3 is CASSLGTGGVEKLFF. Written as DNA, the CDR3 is TGTGCCAGCAGCTTAGGGACAGGGGGCGTTGAAAAACTGTTTTTT.

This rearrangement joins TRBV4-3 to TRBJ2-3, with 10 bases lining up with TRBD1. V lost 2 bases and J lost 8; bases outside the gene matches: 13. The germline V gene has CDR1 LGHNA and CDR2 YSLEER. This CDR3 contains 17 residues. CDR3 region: CASSQREAGQGRRTQYF. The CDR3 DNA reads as TGCGCCAGCAGCCAAAGGGAGGCGGGACAGGGGAGACGTACGCAGTATTTT.

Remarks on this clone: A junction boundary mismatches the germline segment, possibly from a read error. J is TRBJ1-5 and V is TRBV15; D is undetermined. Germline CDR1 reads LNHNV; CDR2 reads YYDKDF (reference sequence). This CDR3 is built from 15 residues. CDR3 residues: CATSRDQTGNRPQHF. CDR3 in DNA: TGTGCCACCAGCAGAGATCAAACGGGAAATCGGCCCCAGCATTTT.

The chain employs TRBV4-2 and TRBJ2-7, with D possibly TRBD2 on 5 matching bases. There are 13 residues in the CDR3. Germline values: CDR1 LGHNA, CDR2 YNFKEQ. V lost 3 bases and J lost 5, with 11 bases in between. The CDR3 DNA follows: TGTGCCAGCAGCCAGGTTTCTAGCAACGAGCAGTACTTC. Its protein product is CASSQVSSNEQYF.

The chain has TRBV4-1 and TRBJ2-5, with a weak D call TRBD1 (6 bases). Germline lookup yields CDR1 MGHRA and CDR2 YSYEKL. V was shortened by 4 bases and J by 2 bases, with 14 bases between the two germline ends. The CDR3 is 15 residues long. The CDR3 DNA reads TGCGCCAGCAGCCGGCTGACAGGCACTCAAGAGACCCAGTACTTC. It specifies CASSRLTGTQETQYF.

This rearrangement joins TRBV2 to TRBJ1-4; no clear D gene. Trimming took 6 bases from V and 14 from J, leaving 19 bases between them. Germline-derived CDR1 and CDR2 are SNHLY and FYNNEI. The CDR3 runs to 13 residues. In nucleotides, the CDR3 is TGTGCCAGCAGCCCCGTCGGTTCGTTGATGCTGTTTTTT. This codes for CASSPVGSLMLFF.

The CDR3 region has the DNA TGCGCCAGCAGCTTCCAGGGTATCACCGGGGAGCTGTTTTTT. Translation: CASSFQGITGELFF. This chain uses TRBV5-1 with TRBJ2-2, with D maybe TRBD1 (5 bases). This CDR3 has 14 residues. Germline V gene data show CDR1 as SGHRS and CDR2 as YFSETQ. V dropped 2 bases and J dropped 4 bases, with 9 bases sitting between them.

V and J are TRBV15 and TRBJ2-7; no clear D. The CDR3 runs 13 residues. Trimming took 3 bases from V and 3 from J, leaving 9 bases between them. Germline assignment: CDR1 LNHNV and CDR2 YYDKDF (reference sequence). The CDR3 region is CATSRYLSYEQYF. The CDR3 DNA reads TGTGCCACCAGCAGGTACTTGAGCTACGAGCAGTACTTC.

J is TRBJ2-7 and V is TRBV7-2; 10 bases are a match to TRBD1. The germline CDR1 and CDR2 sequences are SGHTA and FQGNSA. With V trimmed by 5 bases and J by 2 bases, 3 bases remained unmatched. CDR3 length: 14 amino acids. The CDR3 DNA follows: TGTGCCAGCAGCCAGGACAGGGGGGCCTACGAGCAGTACTTC. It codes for CASSQDRGAYEQYF.

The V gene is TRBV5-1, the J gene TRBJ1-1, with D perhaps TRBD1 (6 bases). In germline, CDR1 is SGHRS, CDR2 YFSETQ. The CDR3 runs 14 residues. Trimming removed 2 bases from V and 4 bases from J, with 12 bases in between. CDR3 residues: CASSLTGYTTEAFF. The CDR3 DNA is TGCGCCAGCAGCTTAACAGGGTACACCACTGAAGCTTTCTTT.

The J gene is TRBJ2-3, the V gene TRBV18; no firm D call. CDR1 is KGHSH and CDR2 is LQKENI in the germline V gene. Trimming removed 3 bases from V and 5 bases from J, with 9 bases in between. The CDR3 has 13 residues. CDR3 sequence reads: CASSPPAVDTQYF. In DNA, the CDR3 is TGTGCCAGCTCACCCCCAGCTGTAGATACGCAGTATTTT.

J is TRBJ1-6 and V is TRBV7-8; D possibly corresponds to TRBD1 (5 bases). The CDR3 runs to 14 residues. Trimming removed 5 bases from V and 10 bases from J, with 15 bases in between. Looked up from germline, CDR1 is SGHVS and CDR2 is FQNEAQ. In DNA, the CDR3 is TGTGCCAGCAGCCGGGACCGAGGCAGATCACCCCTCCACTTT. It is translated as CASSRDRGRSPLHF. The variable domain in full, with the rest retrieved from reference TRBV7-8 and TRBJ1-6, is GAGVSQSPRYKVAKRGQDVALRCDPISGHVSLFWYQQALGQGPEFLTYFQNEAQLDKSGLPSDRFFAERPEGSVSTLKIQRTQQEDSAVYLCASSRDRGRSPLHFGNGTRLTVT.